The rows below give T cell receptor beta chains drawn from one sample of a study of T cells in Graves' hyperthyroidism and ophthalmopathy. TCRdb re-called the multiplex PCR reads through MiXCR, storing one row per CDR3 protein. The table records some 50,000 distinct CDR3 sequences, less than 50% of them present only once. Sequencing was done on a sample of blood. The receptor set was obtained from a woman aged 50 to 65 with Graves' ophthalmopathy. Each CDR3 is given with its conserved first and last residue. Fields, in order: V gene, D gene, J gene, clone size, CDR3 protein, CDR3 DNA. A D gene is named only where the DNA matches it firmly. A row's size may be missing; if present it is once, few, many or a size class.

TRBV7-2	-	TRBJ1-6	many	CASSIRAGVSYNSPLHF	TGTGCCAGCTCAATCCGGGCAGGGGTTTCCTATAATTCACCCCTCCACTTT
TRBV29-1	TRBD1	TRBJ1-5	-	CSVGQGKNQPQHF	TGCAGCGTGGGACAGGGGAAGAATCAGCCTCAGCATTTT
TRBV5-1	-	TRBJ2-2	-	CASSQDYARLKAEKIGELFF	TGCGCCAGCAGCCAAGATTACGCACGACTCAAAGCGGAGAAGATCGGGGAGCTGTTTTTT
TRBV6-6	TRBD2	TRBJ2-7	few	CASSYLRTSGRRAYEQYF	TGTGCCAGCAGTTACTTAAGGACTAGCGGGAGGAGGGCCTACGAGCAGTACTTC
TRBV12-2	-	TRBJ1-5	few	CASRLIWLQPQHF	TGTGCAAGTCGGCTTATTTGGCTCCAGCCCCAGCATTTT
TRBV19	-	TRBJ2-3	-	CASTIREAAEITDTQYF	TGTGCCAGTACTATCCGTGAGGCAGCCGAGATCACAGATACGCAGTATTTT
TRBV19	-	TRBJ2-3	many	CASSIRGAAEITDTQYF	TGTGCCAGTAGTATCCGTGGGGCAGCCGAGATCACAGATACGCAGTATTTT
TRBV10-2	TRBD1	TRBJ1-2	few	CASTGTGTYGYTF	TGCGCCAGCACCGGGACAGGTACCTATGGCTACACCTTC
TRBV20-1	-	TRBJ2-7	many	CSARDVGSYEQYF	TGCAGTGCTAGAGACGTGGGCTCCTACGAGCAGTACTTC
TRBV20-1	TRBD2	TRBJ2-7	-	CSASTTGLAGAEQYF	TGCAGTGCTAGCACTACGGGCCTAGCGGGAGCCGAGCAGTACTTC
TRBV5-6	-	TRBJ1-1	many	CASNPLGYTNTEAFF	TGTGCCAGCAACCCCTTAGGTTATACGAACACTGAAGCTTTCTTT
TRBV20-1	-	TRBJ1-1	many	CSASVSNMNTEAFF	TGCAGTGCTAGTGTCAGCAACATGAACACTGAAGCTTTCTTT
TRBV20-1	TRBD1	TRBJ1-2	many	CSARALGQGAGGYTF	TGCAGTGCTAGAGCTCTGGGACAGGGGGCTGGCGGCTACACCTTC
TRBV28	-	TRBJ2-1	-	CASSRHPYGGDEQFF	TGTGCCAGCAGCCGCCATCCCTACGGAGGGGATGAGCAGTTCTTC
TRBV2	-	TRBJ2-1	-	CASKSPGGGAYGYNEQFF	TGTGCCAGCAAGTCCCCCGGTGGGGGGGCCTATGGCTACAATGAGCAGTTCTTC
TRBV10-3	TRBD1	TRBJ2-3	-	CAISEGDRGGGTDTQYF	TGTGCCATCAGTGAGGGAGACAGGGGCGGAGGGACAGATACGCAGTATTTT
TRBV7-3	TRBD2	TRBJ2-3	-	CASSPSGGTTDTQYF	TGTGCCAGCAGCCCTAGCGGGGGGACCACAGATACGCAGTATTTT
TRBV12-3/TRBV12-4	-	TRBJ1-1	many	CASRAGVTNTEAFF	TGTGCCAGCAGGGCAGGGGTGACGAACACTGAAGCTTTCTTT
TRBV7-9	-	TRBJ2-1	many	CASSLIGDWYNEQFF	TGTGCCAGCAGCTTAATTGGCGACTGGTACAATGAGCAGTTCTTC
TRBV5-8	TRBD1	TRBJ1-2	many	CASSKDREHGYTF	TGTGCCAGCAGCAAGGACAGGGAACATGGCTACACCTTC
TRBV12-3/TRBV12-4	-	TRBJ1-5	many	CASSWRDLQPQHF	TGTGCCAGCAGTTGGAGGGATCTGCAGCCCCAGCATTTT
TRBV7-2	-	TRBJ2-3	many	CASSSNGRGTDTQYF	TGTGCCAGCAGCTCGAACGGGAGAGGCACAGATACGCAGTATTTT
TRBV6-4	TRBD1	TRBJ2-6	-	CASPRRDRGSGANVLTF	TGTGCCAGTCCTCGCCGGGACAGGGGCTCTGGGGCCAACGTCCTGACTTTC
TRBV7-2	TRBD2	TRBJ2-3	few	CASSLAPGLANGEQYF	TGTGCCAGCAGCTTAGCCCCGGGACTAGCGAATGGTGAGCAGTATTTT
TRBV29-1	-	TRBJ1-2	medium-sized	CSVEEGAQNYGYTF	TGCAGCGTTGAAGAAGGGGCCCAAAACTATGGCTACACCTTC